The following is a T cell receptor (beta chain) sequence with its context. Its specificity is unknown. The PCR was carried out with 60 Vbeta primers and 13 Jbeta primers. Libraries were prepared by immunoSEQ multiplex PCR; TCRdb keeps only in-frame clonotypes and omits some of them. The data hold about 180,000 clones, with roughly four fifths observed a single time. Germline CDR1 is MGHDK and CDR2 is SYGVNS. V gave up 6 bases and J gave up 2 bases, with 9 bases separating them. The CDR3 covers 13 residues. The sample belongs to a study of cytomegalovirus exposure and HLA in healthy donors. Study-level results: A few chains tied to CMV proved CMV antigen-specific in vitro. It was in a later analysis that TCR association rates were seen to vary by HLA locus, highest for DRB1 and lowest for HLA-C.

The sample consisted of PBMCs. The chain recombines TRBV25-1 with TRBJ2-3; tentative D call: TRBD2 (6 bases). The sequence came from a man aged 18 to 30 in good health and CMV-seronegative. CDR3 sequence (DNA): TGTGCCAGCAGGCGGGGTGTCACAGATACGCAGTATTTT. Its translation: CASRRGVTDTQYF.